This T cell receptor (beta chain) was observed in a study of cytomegalovirus exposure and HLA in healthy donors. Per germline, CDR1 MNHNS and CDR2 SASEGT. Trimming at V came to 6 bases and at J to 5 bases, leaving 6 bases not matched to a gene. The CDR3 runs to 14 residues. The PCR employed 60 Vbeta primers together with 13 Jbeta primers. Clones were sequenced by immunoSEQ multiplex PCR, and TCRdb holds only the in-frame ones, with some missing. The sample has some 100,000 clones; 60% to 75% are singletons. Material for sequencing was PBMCs. The chain is built from TRBV6-1 and TRBJ2-5; TRBD1 matches 10 bases. The TCR was taken from a woman aged 35 to 49 in good health and CMV-seronegative. The CDR3 nucleotides are TGTGCCAGCAGGGCCGGGACAGGGGTTGAGACCCAGTACTTC. It yields the protein CASRAGTGVETQYF.